The 3 T cell receptor beta chains below were found in one sample sequenced in a study of early T cells in non-severe SARS-CoV-2 infection. TCRdb used MiXCR to reprocess the 5' RACE reads, holding one entry per CDR3 protein. Among approximately 97,000 distinct CDR3 sequences listed, over 10% were seen once. Sequenced material: whole blood. The receptors were sampled from an adult who was a healthcare worker with PCR-confirmed SARS-CoV-2 infection or an uninfected control (not recorded which).

This clonotype was seen only a few times. This chain links TRBV5-4 with TRBJ2-3; 9 bases align to TRBD1. Germline V CDR1 and CDR2: SGHNT, YYREEE (reference sequence). The V segment lost 1 base and the J segment 4 bases; nucleotides outside the gene matches: 7. CDR3 length equals 16 residues. CDR3 in amino acids: CASSLNRGRASDTQYF. The CDR3 bases are TGTGCCAGCAGCTTGAACAGGGGGCGTGCATCAGATACGCAGTATTTT.

This clonotype was found a few times. The chain has TRBV7-8 and TRBJ2-4; the D gene is possibly TRBD1 (6 bases). The CDR3 has 16 residues. V lost 2 bases and J 5 bases, leaving 16 bases between the germline ends. The germline CDR1 and CDR2 sequences are SGHVS and FQNEAQ. The CDR3, as DNA: TGTGCCAGCAGCTTACAAGAGCCGGGACAAGAAAACATTCAGTACTTC. Translation gives CASSLQEPGQENIQYF.

This clonotype was counted many times. The genes are TRBV24-1 and TRBJ2-1, with a tentative D call TRBD2 (5 bases). V lost 5 bases to trimming and J lost 1 base, with 20 bases between them. The germline gives CDR1 KGHDR, CDR2 SFDVKD. This CDR3 region has 18 residues. CDR3 nucleotide sequence: TGTGCCACCAGTGCCGCCCGGGAAGGACTGTCATCCTACAATGAGCAGTTCTTC. Protein sequence: CATSAAREGLSSYNEQFF.